A few counts support the clone carrying this T cell receptor beta chain. Its matching antigen is unknown. The data derive from a study of T cell repertoires in cytomegalovirus infection. Study details: Both recently identified HLA-C-restricted and well-studied HLA-B-restricted CMV epitopes were used in the study. Signatures in public TCR beta sequences pointed to both CMV infection and matching HLA type.

Study-wide results and limits: Dominant in the ex vivo response were TCR beta clonotypes restricted by HLA-C and specific for CMV.

TCRdb re-called the reads through MiXCR, storing one row per CDR3 protein. This table holds tens of thousands of distinct CDR3 sequences, approximately 39% found once. The CDR3 runs 14 residues. V was trimmed by 6 bases and J by 5 bases, leaving 11 bases between them. In germline, CDR1 is SGHDN, CDR2 FVKESK. Sequenced material: CD8+ T cells from cultured PBMCs, taken from culture after CMV antigen stimulation. The chain couples TRBV14 to TRBJ1-6, with D unresolved. The sequence came from a human donor in good health (CMV status not recorded). Some clones in this sample may be carry-over from other donors' samples. The CDR3 DNA sequence: TGTGCCAGCAGACCGGACGGTGATAATTCACCCCTCCACTTT. It codes for CASRPDGDNSPLHF.